The 14 T cell receptor beta chains presented below share a single source sample, sequenced in a study of shared clonotypes between healthy human individuals. The method was immunoSEQ multiplex PCR; TCRdb's version includes in-frame clones alone and lacks a portion of them. This table holds 2 million to 2.5 million clones, approximately 93% found once. The sample was naive CD4+ T cells from PBMCs. As to subset: CD45RA+ positively selected. All receptors come from a young man in good health. Some clones in this sample may be carry-over from other donors' samples.

This clone was counted between two and nine times. The chain links TRBV29-1 to TRBJ1-1, with D hard to call. The CDR3 length is 11 residues. Trimming shortened V by 3 bases and J by 6 bases, and 8 bases separated the two germline ends. Per the germline V gene, CDR1 is SQVTM and CDR2 is ANQGSEA. CDR3 nucleotides: TGCAGCGTTGATGGAGGGTCTGAAGCTTTCTTT. It encodes CSVDGGSEAFF.

This chain links TRBV6-4 with TRBJ1-1; TRBD1 agrees at 7 bases. The trim removed 6 bases at V and 4 bases at J, leaving 8 bases unmatched. The germline CDR1 and CDR2 sequences are MRHNA and SNTAGT. The CDR3 extends over 14 amino acids. CDR3 residues: CASRREGAITEAFF. The CDR3 DNA follows: TGTGCCAGCAGAAGGGAGGGGGCAATCACTGAAGCTTTCTTT.

This sequence joins TRBV5-1 and TRBJ2-1; the D gene is possibly TRBD2 (5 bases). This CDR3 comprises 13 residues. Germline V gene data show CDR1 as SGHRS and CDR2 as YFSETQ. Trimming took 4 bases from V and 9 from J, leaving 14 bases between them. The CDR3 region is CASSREGIAEQFF. The CDR3 DNA sequence: TGCGCCAGCAGCCGGGAAGGGATTGCTGAGCAGTTCTTC.

The V gene is TRBV7-2, the J gene TRBJ1-1, with a tentative D call TRBD1 (5 bases). The CDR3 covers 13 residues. The V end was cut by 3 bases, the J end by 1 base, with 6 bases between. CDR1 and CDR2 from the germline V gene are SGHTA and FQGNSA. The CDR3 reads CASSFGANTEAFF. The CDR3 nucleotides are TGTGCCAGCAGCTTCGGGGCGAACACTGAAGCTTTCTTT.

This clone was seen a handful of times. This chain joins TRBV12-5 and TRBJ2-6; D uncertain. This CDR3 is 13 amino acids long. In germline, CDR1 is LGHNT, CDR2 FRNRAP. With 6 bases removed from V and 0 bases from J, the gap between germline ends came to 3 bases. CDR3 sequence (DNA): TGTGCTAGTGGCAACTCTGGGGCCAACGTCCTGACTTTC. Protein: CASGNSGANVLTF.

About this clone itself: This specimen includes other DNA sequences encoding the same CDR3. This CDR3 is CASSAGRLGADTQYF. For the CDR3, the DNA is TGTGCCAGCAGCGCAGGAAGGTTAGGGGCAGATACGCAGTATTTT. The chain couples TRBV7-9 to TRBJ2-3, with a tentative D call TRBD1 (5 bases). CDR1 and CDR2 (germline): SEHNR, FQNEAQ (reference sequence). The CDR3 is 15 amino acids. The germline V and J ends were trimmed by 5 bases and 4 bases, with 16 bases remaining between them.

This clone was detected only once. This chain joins TRBV6-5 and TRBJ1-1; TRBD1 is a possible D gene (6 bases). This CDR3 is 13 amino acids long. Trimming pared 7 bases from V and 6 bases from J, leaving 15 bases between. Germline CDR1 MNHEY, CDR2 SVGAGI. The CDR3 here is CASTSPGQPEAFF. CDR3 DNA sequence: TGTGCCAGCACCTCACCCGGACAGCCTGAAGCTTTCTTT.

The V and J genes are TRBV7-3 and TRBJ2-7; no clear D gene. This CDR3 comprises 13 residues. The germline V gene has CDR1 SGHTA and CDR2 FQGTGA. V was shortened by 5 bases and J by 0 bases, with 8 bases between the two germline ends. As DNA, the CDR3 is TGTGCCAGCAGCCCCCAGAACTCCTACGAGCAGTACTTC. Translation: CASSPQNSYEQYF.

The rearrangement joins TRBV10-3 to TRBJ1-4, with unresolved D. Germline values: CDR1 ENHRY, CDR2 SYGVKD. Trimming pared 0 bases from V and 4 bases from J, leaving 12 bases between. This CDR3 region has 16 residues. The DNA for the CDR3 is TGTGCCATCAGTGAGTCGAAAGGGAGTGATAATGAAAAACTGTTTTTT. It encodes CAISESKGSDNEKLFF.

The chain uses TRBV7-9 and TRBJ1-1; possibly TRBD1 for D (5 bases). Germline lookup yields CDR1 SEHNR and CDR2 FQNEAQ (reference sequence). V lost 5 bases, J lost 4 bases, and 14 bases lay in between. The CDR3 covers 14 residues. The CDR3, as DNA: TGTGCCAGCAGCCGCGTCCCAGGGTCCACTGAAGCTTTCTTT. It is translated as CASSRVPGSTEAFF.

The chain carries TRBV5-1 and TRBJ2-1, with D unresolved. This CDR3 has 13 residues. The V and J ends lost 2 bases and 5 bases respectively, with 8 bases between them. Germline assignment: CDR1 SGHRS and CDR2 YFSETQ. The CDR3 sequence is CASSFKDDNEQFF. The CDR3 DNA follows: TGCGCCAGCAGCTTCAAAGACGACAATGAGCAGTTCTTC.

J is TRBJ1-5 and V is TRBV19, with D hard to call. The CDR3 length is 16 residues. With 1 base removed from V and 4 bases from J, the gap between germline ends came to 14 bases. Germline V gene data show CDR1 as LNHDA and CDR2 as SQIVND (reference sequence). CDR3 sequence: CASSIVQQLLNQPQHF. The CDR3 nucleotides are TGTGCCAGTAGTATAGTGCAACAGCTCCTAAATCAGCCCCAGCATTTT.

This chain connects TRBV5-1 to TRBJ2-2; 10 nucleotides align to TRBD2. This CDR3 contains 17 residues. The junction had 12 bases not matched to a gene; V was cut back by 4 bases and J by 6 bases. The germline gives CDR1 SGHRS, CDR2 YFSETQ. In DNA form, the CDR3 reads TGCGCCAGCAGCCCGGCTAGCGGGAGTTCAATACCCGGGGAGCTGTTTTTT. This encodes CASSPASGSSIPGELFF.

J is TRBJ1-1 and V is TRBV5-1, with unresolved D. CDR1 is SGHRS and CDR2 is YFSETQ in the germline V gene. This CDR3 region has 16 residues. V lost 2 bases and J lost 0, with 14 bases in between. This CDR3 is CASSFSESLMNTEAFF. The CDR3 DNA reads TGCGCCAGCAGCTTTTCGGAGTCCCTCATGAACACTGAAGCTTTCTTT.